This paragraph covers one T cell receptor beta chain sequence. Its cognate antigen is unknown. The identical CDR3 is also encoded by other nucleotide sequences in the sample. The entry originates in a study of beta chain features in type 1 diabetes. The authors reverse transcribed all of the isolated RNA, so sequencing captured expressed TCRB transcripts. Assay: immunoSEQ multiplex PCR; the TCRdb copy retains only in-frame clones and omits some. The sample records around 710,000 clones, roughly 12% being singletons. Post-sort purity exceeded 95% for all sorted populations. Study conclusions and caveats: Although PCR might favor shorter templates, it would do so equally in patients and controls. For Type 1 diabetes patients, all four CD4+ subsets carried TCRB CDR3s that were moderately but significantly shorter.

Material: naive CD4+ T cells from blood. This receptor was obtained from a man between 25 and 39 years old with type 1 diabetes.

CDR3 protein: CASSVGGSYNSPLHF. The CDR3 DNA reads TGTGCCAGCAGCGTTGGAGGCTCCTATAATTCACCCCTCCACTTT. This rearrangement joins TRBV9 to TRBJ1-6; D uncertain. V was cut by 2 bases and J by 0 bases, with 6 bases left in between. The germline CDR1 and CDR2 sequences are SGDLS and YYNGEE. CDR3 length: 15 residues.